This TCR beta chain was documented in a study of OX40 agonist ivuxolimab in advanced cancers. About the research overall: People in dose escalation had one of these cancers: hepatocellular carcinoma, melanoma, renal cell or head and neck cancer.

V was shortened by 2 bases and J by 3 bases, with 9 bases between the two germline ends. The CDR3 has 13 amino acids. The germline V gene encodes CDR1 GTSNPN and CDR2 SVGIG (reference sequence). This table comes from immunoSEQ multiplex PCR, and its TCRdb copy is limited to in-frame clones, with some not included. This sample yields about 32,000 clones, of which around 90% are seen a single time; over 4% belongs to the top ten. The TCR originated in an adult with an advanced solid tumor such as melanoma, head and neck, liver or kidney cancer. The material was CD4+ or CD8+ T cells sorted from blood, obtained in a trial of the OX40 agonist ivuxolimab. The chain uses TRBV30 and TRBJ2-3; D might be TRBD1 or TRBD2, each matching 5 bases. CDR3 in DNA: TGTGCCTGGAGTACCGGGACGACAGATACGCAGTATTTT. Its protein is CAWSTGTTDTQYF. Using reference TRBV30 and TRBJ2-3 for the parts outside the CDR3, the full variable domain is SQTIHQWPATLVQPVGSPLSLECTVEGTSNPNLYWYRQAAGRGLQLLFYSVGIGQISSEVPQNLSASRPQDRQFILSSKKLLLSDSGFYLCAWSTGTTDTQYFGPGTRLTVL.